This TCR beta chain originates from a study of cytomegalovirus exposure and HLA in healthy donors. Comment on this clone: Its antigen is unidentified.

Findings of the study overall: As a later analysis revealed, the rate of TCR association differed by HLA locus, with DRB1 most and HLA-C fewest. TCR beta chain V- and J-gene trimming was linked, in a later analysis, to a missense variant in DCLRE1C. Rare TCR sequences dominated, though some public TCRs recurred in many donors.

The PCR used 60 Vbeta and 13 Jbeta primers. Libraries were prepared by immunoSEQ multiplex PCR; TCRdb keeps only in-frame clonotypes and omits some of them. The data show approximately 150,000 clones, around 80% seen once. The source material was PBMCs. This clonotype was obtained from a woman between 40 and 50 years old in good health and CMV-seronegative.

For the CDR3, the DNA is TGTGCCAGCAGCTTAAGGGCTAGCGGGAACAATGAGCAGTTCTTC. Encoded protein: CASSLRASGNNEQFF. The gene calls are TRBV7-3 and TRBJ2-1, with 9 bases aligning to TRBD2. V trimming: 1 base; J trimming: 5 bases; junction bases outside the gene matches: 3. The length of the CDR3 is 15 residues. CDR1 SGHTA and CDR2 FQGTGA come from the germline V gene.